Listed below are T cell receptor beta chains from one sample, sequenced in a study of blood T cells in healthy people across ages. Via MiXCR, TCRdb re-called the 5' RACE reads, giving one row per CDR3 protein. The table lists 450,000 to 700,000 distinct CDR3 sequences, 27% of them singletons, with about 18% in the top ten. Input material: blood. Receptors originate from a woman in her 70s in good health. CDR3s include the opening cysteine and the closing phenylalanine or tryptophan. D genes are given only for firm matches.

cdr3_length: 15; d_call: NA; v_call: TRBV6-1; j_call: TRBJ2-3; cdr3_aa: CASSGVAESTDTQYF
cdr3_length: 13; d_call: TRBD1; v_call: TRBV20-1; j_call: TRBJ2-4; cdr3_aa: CSASGQGGNIQYF
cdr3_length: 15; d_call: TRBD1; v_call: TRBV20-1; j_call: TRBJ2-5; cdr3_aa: CSAGRAGGEGETQYF
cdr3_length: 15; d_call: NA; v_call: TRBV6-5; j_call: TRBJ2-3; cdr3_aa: CASSYSGASTDTQYF
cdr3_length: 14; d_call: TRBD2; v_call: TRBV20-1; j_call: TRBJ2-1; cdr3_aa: CSAPGGPGIDEQFF
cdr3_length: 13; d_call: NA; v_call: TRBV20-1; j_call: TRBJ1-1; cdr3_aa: CSARLQPNTEAFF
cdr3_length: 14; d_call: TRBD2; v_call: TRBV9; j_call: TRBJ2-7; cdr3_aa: CASSSRGGGYEQYF
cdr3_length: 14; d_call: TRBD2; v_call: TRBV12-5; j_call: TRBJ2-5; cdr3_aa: CASGKTSMEETQYF
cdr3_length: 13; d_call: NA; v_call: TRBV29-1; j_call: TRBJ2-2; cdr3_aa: CSVEPRETGGLFF
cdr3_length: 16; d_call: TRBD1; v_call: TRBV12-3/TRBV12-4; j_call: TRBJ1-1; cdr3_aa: CASSPGQGVPHTEAFF
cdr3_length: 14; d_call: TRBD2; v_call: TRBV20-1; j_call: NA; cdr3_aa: CSARETGLAGEQFF
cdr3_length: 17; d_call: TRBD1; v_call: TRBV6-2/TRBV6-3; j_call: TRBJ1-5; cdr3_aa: CASSFHSGGWSNQPQHF
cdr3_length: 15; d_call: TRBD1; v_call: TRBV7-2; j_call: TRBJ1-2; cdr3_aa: CASSLVVGGDYGYTF
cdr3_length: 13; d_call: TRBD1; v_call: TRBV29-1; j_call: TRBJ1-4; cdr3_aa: CSVGGQLQEKLFF
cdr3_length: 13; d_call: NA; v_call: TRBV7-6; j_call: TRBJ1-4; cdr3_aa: CASSSRAGEKLFF
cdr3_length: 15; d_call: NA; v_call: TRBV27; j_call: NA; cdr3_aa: CASSPGAGQSYEQYF
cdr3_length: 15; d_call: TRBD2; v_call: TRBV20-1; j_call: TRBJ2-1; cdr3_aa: CSAPPSGGSYNEQFF
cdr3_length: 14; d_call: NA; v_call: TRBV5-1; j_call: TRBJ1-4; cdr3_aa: CASSLLSGNEKLFF
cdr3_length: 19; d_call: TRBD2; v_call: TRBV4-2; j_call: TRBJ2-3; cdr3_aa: CASSQAPGRPSGGTDTQYF
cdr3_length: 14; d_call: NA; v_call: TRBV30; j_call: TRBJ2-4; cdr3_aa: CAWSGTKPKNIQYF
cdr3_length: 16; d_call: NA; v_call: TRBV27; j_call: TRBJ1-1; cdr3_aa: CASSLGRTSGNTEAFF
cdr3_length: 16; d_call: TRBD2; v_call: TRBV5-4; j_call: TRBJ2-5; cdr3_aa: CASSSGLAGGLTDQYF
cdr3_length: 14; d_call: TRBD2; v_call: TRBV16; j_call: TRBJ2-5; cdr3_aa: CASSRQRGGETQYF
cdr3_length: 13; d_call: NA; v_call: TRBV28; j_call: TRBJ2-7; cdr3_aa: CASKSRVTYEQYF
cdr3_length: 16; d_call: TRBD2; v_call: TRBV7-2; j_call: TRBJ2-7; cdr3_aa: CASSADVGLAVYEQYF
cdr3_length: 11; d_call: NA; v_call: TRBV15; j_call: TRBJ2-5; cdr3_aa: CATSSQETQYF
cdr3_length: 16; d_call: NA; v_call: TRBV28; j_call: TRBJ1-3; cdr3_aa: CASSEPLRVAGNTIYF
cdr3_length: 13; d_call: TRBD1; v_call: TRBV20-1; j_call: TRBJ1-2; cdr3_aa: CSANTGTGDGYTF
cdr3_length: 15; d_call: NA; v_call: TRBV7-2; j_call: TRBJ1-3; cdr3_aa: CASRIPGGSGNTIYF
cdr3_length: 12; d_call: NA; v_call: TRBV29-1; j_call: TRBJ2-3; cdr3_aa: CSGAEGTDTQYF
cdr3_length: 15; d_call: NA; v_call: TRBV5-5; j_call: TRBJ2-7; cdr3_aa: CASSLLSGSPYEQYF
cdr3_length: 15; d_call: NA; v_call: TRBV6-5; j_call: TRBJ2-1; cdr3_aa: CASSYYGSSYNEQFF
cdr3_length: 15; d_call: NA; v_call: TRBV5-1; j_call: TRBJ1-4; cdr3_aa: CASSSQKGGNEKLFF
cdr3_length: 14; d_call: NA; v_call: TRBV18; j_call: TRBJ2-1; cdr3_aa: CASSPQASYNEQFF
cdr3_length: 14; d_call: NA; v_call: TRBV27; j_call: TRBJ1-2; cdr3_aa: CASAELSGEGGYTF
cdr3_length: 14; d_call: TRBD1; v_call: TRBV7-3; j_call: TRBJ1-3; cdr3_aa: CASSTGASGNTIYF
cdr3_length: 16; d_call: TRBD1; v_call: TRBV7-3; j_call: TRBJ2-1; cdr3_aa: CASSFAGTGAYNEQFF
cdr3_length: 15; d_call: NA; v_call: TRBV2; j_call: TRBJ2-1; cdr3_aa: CASSPRQNSYNEQFF
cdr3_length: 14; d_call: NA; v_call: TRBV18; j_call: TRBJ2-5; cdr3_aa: CASSIRTDQETQYF
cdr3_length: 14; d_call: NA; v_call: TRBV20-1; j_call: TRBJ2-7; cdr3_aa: CSAPRSANGYEQYF
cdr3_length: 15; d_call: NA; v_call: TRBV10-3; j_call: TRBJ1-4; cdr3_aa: CAISGGDPIREKLFF
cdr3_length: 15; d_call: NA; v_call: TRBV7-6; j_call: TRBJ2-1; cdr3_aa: CASSFGTLSYNEQFF
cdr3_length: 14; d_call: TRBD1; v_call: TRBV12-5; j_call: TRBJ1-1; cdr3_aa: CASGRGSSITEAFF
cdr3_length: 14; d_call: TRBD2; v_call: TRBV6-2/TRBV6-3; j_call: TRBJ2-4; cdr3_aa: CASSSTRTSLIQYF
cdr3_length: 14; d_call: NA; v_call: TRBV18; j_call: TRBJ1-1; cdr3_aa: CASSPAPRATEAFF
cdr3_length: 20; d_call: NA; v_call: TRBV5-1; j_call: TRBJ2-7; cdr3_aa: CASSLRTRKTGTPLSYEQYF
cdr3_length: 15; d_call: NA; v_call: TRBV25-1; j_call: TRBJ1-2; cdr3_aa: CASIPIPRVSYGYTF
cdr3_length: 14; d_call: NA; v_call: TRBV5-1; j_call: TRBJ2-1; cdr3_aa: CASSLDGGGGEQFF
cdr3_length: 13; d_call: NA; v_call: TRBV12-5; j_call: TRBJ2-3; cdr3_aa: CASGSSQGGTQYF
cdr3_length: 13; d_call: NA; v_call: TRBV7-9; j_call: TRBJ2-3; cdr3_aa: CASSLTLEDTQYF
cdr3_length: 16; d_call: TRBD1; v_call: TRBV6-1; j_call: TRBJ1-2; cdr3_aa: CASSEASGQGARGYTF
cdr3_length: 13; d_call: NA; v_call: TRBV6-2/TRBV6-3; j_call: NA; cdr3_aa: CASSRGGENEQYF
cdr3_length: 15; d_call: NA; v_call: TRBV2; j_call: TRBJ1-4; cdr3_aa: CASSADRSNAEKLFF
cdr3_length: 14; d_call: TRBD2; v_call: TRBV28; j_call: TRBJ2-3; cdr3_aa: CHRGAGGPGDTQYF